These T cell receptor beta chains were read from a single sample in a study of blood T cell repertoires in COVID-19. This table comes from immunoSEQ multiplex PCR, and its TCRdb copy is limited to in-frame clones, with some not included. This sample has about 130,000 clones, with more than 85% found just once. What was sequenced was peripheral blood. These receptors all stem from a man aged 50 or older with COVID-19, enrolled during active disease. CDR3s include the opening cysteine and the closing phenylalanine or tryptophan. Each record gives: J gene, V gene, D gene, CDR3 length, clone size, CDR3 protein, CDR3 DNA. A D gene is named only where the DNA matches it firmly. Size tells how often a clone was seen (once, few, many) or the class of an expanded clone, and some rows leave it out.

J gene: TRBJ1-5
V gene: TRBV19
D gene: .
CDR3 length: 15
clone size: .
CDR3 protein: CASSIYPDYNQPQHF
CDR3 DNA: TGTGCCAGTAGTATATATCCGGACTACAATCAGCCCCAGCATTTT

J gene: TRBJ2-3
V gene: TRBV4-1
D gene: TRBD2
CDR3 length: 18
clone size: .
CDR3 protein: CASSPGTSGRIFTDTQYF
CDR3 DNA: TGCGCCAGCAGCCCCGGGACTAGCGGGAGGATCTTTACAGATACGCAGTATTTT

J gene: TRBJ2-5
V gene: TRBV29-1
D gene: .
CDR3 length: 13
clone size: .
CDR3 protein: CSVSKESQETQYF
CDR3 DNA: TGCAGCGTATCAAAGGAGAGCCAAGAGACCCAGTACTTC

J gene: TRBJ2-5
V gene: TRBV19
D gene: .
CDR3 length: 14
clone size: .
CDR3 protein: CASSIQAASETQYF
CDR3 DNA: TGTGCCAGTAGTATTCAGGCAGCTTCAGAGACCCAGTACTTC

J gene: TRBJ2-1
V gene: TRBV4-3
D gene: .
CDR3 length: 16
clone size: .
CDR3 protein: CASSQGGASSYNEQFF
CDR3 DNA: TGCGCCAGCAGCCAAGGAGGCGCTAGCTCCTACAATGAGCAGTTCTTC

J gene: TRBJ1-5
V gene: TRBV28
D gene: .
CDR3 length: 13
clone size: .
CDR3 protein: CASIQQGDQPQHF
CDR3 DNA: TGTGCCAGCATCCAACAGGGAGATCAGCCCCAGCATTTT

J gene: TRBJ2-5
V gene: TRBV7-9
D gene: .
CDR3 length: 14
clone size: .
CDR3 protein: CASSFSRTQETQYF
CDR3 DNA: TGTGCCAGCAGCTTTAGCAGGACACAAGAGACCCAGTACTTC

J gene: TRBJ2-7
V gene: TRBV7-8
D gene: TRBD2
CDR3 length: 16
clone size: .
CDR3 protein: CASSVGLADQVGEQYF
CDR3 DNA: TGTGCCAGCAGCGTAGGACTAGCGGACCAAGTAGGCGAGCAGTACTTC

J gene: TRBJ2-1
V gene: TRBV19
D gene: .
CDR3 length: 14
clone size: .
CDR3 protein: CASRKGAEVEGQFF
CDR3 DNA: TGTGCCAGTAGAAAAGGCGCGGAGGTAGAGGGGCAGTTCTTC

J gene: TRBJ1-5
V gene: TRBV28
D gene: TRBD1
CDR3 length: 15
clone size: .
CDR3 protein: CASSRQGVKEQPQHF
CDR3 DNA: TGTGCCAGCAGCCGACAGGGAGTGAAAGAGCAGCCCCAGCATTTT

J gene: TRBJ2-1
V gene: TRBV7-6
D gene: .
CDR3 length: 15
clone size: .
CDR3 protein: CASSLGDLGVGEQFF
CDR3 DNA: TGTGCCAGCAGCTTAGGGGACTTAGGGGTCGGTGAGCAGTTCTTC

J gene: TRBJ2-3
V gene: TRBV18
D gene: TRBD2
CDR3 length: 15
clone size: once
CDR3 protein: CASSPLAGGTDTQYF
CDR3 DNA: TGTGCCAGCTCACCTCTAGCGGGAGGCACAGATACGCAGTATTTT

J gene: TRBJ1-5
V gene: TRBV7-9
D gene: TRBD1
CDR3 length: 12
clone size: once
CDR3 protein: CASSQGGQPQHF
CDR3 DNA: TGTGCCAGCAGCCAGGGGGGACAGCCCCAGCATTTT

J gene: TRBJ2-1
V gene: TRBV21-1
D gene: .
CDR3 length: 18
clone size: .
CDR3 protein: CASSRRLAGGPWSGEQFF
CDR3 DNA: TGTGCCAGCAGCCGTCGACTAGCGGGAGGCCCTTGGTCCGGTGAGCAGTTCTTC

J gene: TRBJ2-5
V gene: TRBV7-9
D gene: .
CDR3 length: 15
clone size: .
CDR3 protein: CASSLKGSGQETQYF
CDR3 DNA: TGTGCCAGCAGCTTAAAAGGTAGCGGCCAAGAGACCCAGTACTTC

J gene: TRBJ2-1
V gene: TRBV7-9
D gene: TRBD2
CDR3 length: 15
clone size: .
CDR3 protein: CASSPSGSPYNEQFF
CDR3 DNA: TGTGCCAGCAGCCCTAGCGGGAGTCCCTACAATGAGCAGTTCTTC

J gene: TRBJ2-1
V gene: TRBV10-2
D gene: TRBD2
CDR3 length: 15
clone size: .
CDR3 protein: CASSSSGRSLNEQFF
CDR3 DNA: TGCGCCAGCAGTTCGAGCGGGAGGTCTCTGAATGAGCAGTTCTTC

J gene: TRBJ1-3
V gene: TRBV28
D gene: TRBD1
CDR3 length: 14
clone size: .
CDR3 protein: CASSSGQPGNTIYF
CDR3 DNA: TGTGCCAGCAGTTCGGGACAGCCTGGAAACACCATATATTTT

J gene: TRBJ1-1
V gene: TRBV5-1
D gene: TRBD1
CDR3 length: 15
clone size: .
CDR3 protein: CASSSDREVSTEAFF
CDR3 DNA: TGCGCCAGCAGTTCTGACAGGGAGGTTAGCACTGAAGCTTTCTTT

J gene: TRBJ1-5
V gene: TRBV27
D gene: TRBD1
CDR3 length: 17
clone size: once
CDR3 protein: CASSSESGTGGNQPQHF
CDR3 DNA: TGTGCCAGCAGTTCGGAATCCGGGACAGGGGGCAATCAGCCCCAGCATTTT

J gene: TRBJ2-1
V gene: TRBV15
D gene: TRBD2
CDR3 length: 19
clone size: .
CDR3 protein: CATSRGAPHSGRARNEQFF
CDR3 DNA: TGTGCCACCAGCAGAGGCGCTCCTCACAGCGGGAGGGCCCGCAATGAGCAGTTCTTC

J gene: TRBJ2-1
V gene: TRBV3-1/TRBV3-2
D gene: .
CDR3 length: 16
clone size: .
CDR3 protein: CASSQELASSYNEQFF
CDR3 DNA: TGTGCCAGCAGCCAAGAATTGGCAAGCTCCTACAATGAGCAGTTCTTC

J gene: TRBJ2-3
V gene: TRBV18
D gene: TRBD2
CDR3 length: 15
clone size: .
CDR3 protein: CASLRTSGMTDTQYF
CDR3 DNA: TGTGCCAGCCTAAGGACTAGCGGGATGACAGATACGCAGTATTTT

J gene: TRBJ2-5
V gene: TRBV5-4
D gene: TRBD2
CDR3 length: 15
clone size: .
CDR3 protein: CASALSGGYQETQYF
CDR3 DNA: TGTGCCAGCGCGTTGAGCGGGGGCTACCAAGAGACCCAGTACTTC

J gene: TRBJ1-1
V gene: TRBV2
D gene: .
CDR3 length: 13
clone size: .
CDR3 protein: CASSSDRNTEAFF
CDR3 DNA: TGTGCCAGCAGTTCAGACAGGAACACTGAAGCTTTCTTT

J gene: TRBJ2-3
V gene: TRBV3-1/TRBV3-2
D gene: TRBD2
CDR3 length: 16
clone size: once
CDR3 protein: CASSRLTSGRADTQYF
CDR3 DNA: TGTGCCAGCAGTCGACTAACTAGCGGGAGGGCAGATACGCAGTATTTT

J gene: TRBJ2-3
V gene: TRBV6-6
D gene: TRBD2
CDR3 length: 16
clone size: .
CDR3 protein: CASSYRVAGATDTQYF
CDR3 DNA: TGTGCCAGCAGTTACAGGGTAGCGGGAGCCACAGATACGCAGTATTTT

J gene: TRBJ2-3
V gene: TRBV19
D gene: TRBD2
CDR3 length: 14
clone size: once
CDR3 protein: CASKTSGNTDTQYF
CDR3 DNA: TGTGCCAGTAAAACTAGCGGGAACACAGATACGCAGTATTTT

J gene: TRBJ2-3
V gene: TRBV7-9
D gene: TRBD2
CDR3 length: 16
clone size: .
CDR3 protein: CASSPWTSGRTDTQYF
CDR3 DNA: TGTGCCAGCAGCCCCTGGACTAGCGGGAGGACAGATACGCAGTATTTT

J gene: TRBJ2-1
V gene: TRBV7-2
D gene: TRBD1
CDR3 length: 15
clone size: .
CDR3 protein: CASSHRDRVVHEQFF
CDR3 DNA: TGTGCCAGCAGCCACCGGGACAGGGTAGTTCATGAGCAGTTCTTC

J gene: TRBJ2-7
V gene: TRBV7-9
D gene: .
CDR3 length: 14
clone size: once
CDR3 protein: CASNPWTAGNEQYF
CDR3 DNA: TGTGCCAGCAACCCCTGGACGGCGGGCAACGAGCAGTACTTC

J gene: TRBJ1-2
V gene: TRBV10-3
D gene: .
CDR3 length: 15
clone size: once
CDR3 protein: CAISTTQGSFTGYTF
CDR3 DNA: TGTGCCATCAGTACAACGCAGGGTTCTTTCACTGGCTACACCTTC

J gene: TRBJ1-1
V gene: TRBV7-9
D gene: TRBD1
CDR3 length: 14
clone size: .
CDR3 protein: CASSLIQGTVEAFF
CDR3 DNA: TGTGCCAGCAGCTTAATACAGGGGACCGTTGAAGCTTTCTTT

J gene: TRBJ1-3
V gene: TRBV5-6
D gene: .
CDR3 length: 15
clone size: .
CDR3 protein: CASSLLDNSGNTIYF
CDR3 DNA: TGTGCCAGCAGCTTGCTTGACAACTCTGGAAACACCATATATTTT

J gene: TRBJ1-1
V gene: TRBV7-9
D gene: .
CDR3 length: 15
clone size: .
CDR3 protein: CASSLATRGNTEAFF
CDR3 DNA: TGTGCCAGCAGCTTAGCGACCCGAGGGAACACTGAAGCTTTCTTT

J gene: TRBJ2-2
V gene: TRBV10-3
D gene: TRBD2
CDR3 length: 15
clone size: .
CDR3 protein: CAIRGLAENTGELFF
CDR3 DNA: TGTGCCATCAGGGGACTAGCGGAGAACACCGGGGAGCTGTTTTTT

J gene: TRBJ1-4
V gene: TRBV28
D gene: .
CDR3 length: 13
clone size: .
CDR3 protein: CASSFEGEEKLFF
CDR3 DNA: TGTGCCAGCAGTTTTGAGGGAGAAGAAAAACTGTTTTTT